A single sample gave rise to the 9 T cell receptor beta chains below, sequenced in a study of shared T cell receptors in the human thymus. The table came from immunoSEQ multiplex PCR; TCRdb's copy has only in-frame clones and leaves some out. The table includes hundreds of thousands of clones, more than 75% detected once. The data also belong to a second study, concerning human thymus T cells.

Sequencing was done on a sample of thymocytes. Receptors were obtained from a boy under two years old with a congenital heart defect.

This chain joins TRBV6-6 and TRBJ2-3; D not resolved. Germline CDR1 is MNHNY and CDR2 is SVGAGI (reference sequence). V gave up 0 bases and J gave up 7 bases, with 8 bases separating them. The CDR3 consists of 13 residues. The CDR3 DNA follows: TGTGCCAGCAGTTACTCGAAGCCGAATACGCAGTATTTT. Its protein is CASSYSKPNTQYF.

The V gene is TRBV12-5, the J gene TRBJ1-2; a weak D match, TRBD1 (5 bases). The CDR3 contains 16 residues. Germline CDR1 reads LGHNT; CDR2 reads FRNRAP. V shed 1 base and J shed 5 bases, with 17 bases lying between them. The DNA for the CDR3 is TGTGCTAGTGGTTTGGCCCCCCCGGGACTGAAATATGGCTACACCTTC. It specifies CASGLAPPGLKYGYTF. The entire variable domain, with the rest obtained from reference TRBV12-5 and TRBJ1-2, is as follows: DARVTQTPRHKVTEMGQEVTMRCQPILGHNTVFWYRQTMMQGLELLAYFRNRAPLDDSGMPKDRFSAEMPDATLATLKIQPSEPRDSAVYFCASGLAPPGLKYGYTFGSGTRLTVV.

The chain employs TRBV5-1 and TRBJ2-5, with D perhaps TRBD1 (6 bases). The germline V gene has CDR1 SGHRS and CDR2 YFSETQ. V shed 0 bases and J shed 1 base, with 13 bases lying between them. The CDR3 is 16 amino acids. In DNA form, the CDR3 reads TGCGCCAGCAGCTTGGGAGGGGGTCTTCCCCAAGAGACCCAGTACTTC. Translation: CASSLGGGLPQETQYF.

The gene calls are TRBV10-1 and TRBJ1-2; D remains unclear. V lost 2 bases to trimming and J lost 8 bases, with 12 bases between them. The germline gives CDR1 WNHNN, CDR2 SYGVQD (reference sequence). The CDR3 length is 13 residues. The CDR3 sequence: CASSESSVGGYTF. The CDR3 nucleotides read TGCGCCAGCAGTGAGAGTAGCGTTGGGGGCTACACCTTC.

V is TRBV27 and J is TRBJ2-7; D gene unclear. The V end was cut by 7 bases, the J end by 11 bases, with 15 bases between. This CDR3 has 11 amino acids. The germline CDR1 and CDR2 sequences are MNHEY and SMNVEV (reference sequence). The CDR3 loop reads CASTPVSLEYF. Written as DNA, the CDR3 is TGTGCCAGCACCCCCGTGAGTCTGGAGTACTTC.

The rearrangement joins TRBV27 to TRBJ2-5; 8 nucleotides line up with TRBD1. Germline trimming cut 3 bases from V and 2 bases from J; bases unmatched to any gene: 8. The CDR3 runs 16 residues. From germline, CDR1 is MNHEY and CDR2 SMNVEV (reference sequence). In DNA, the CDR3 is TGTGCCAGCAGTTTCGTCGACAGGGGTGGACAAGAGACCCAGTACTTC. Its translation: CASSFVDRGGQETQYF.

For the CDR3, the DNA is TGTGCCAGCAGTGAAGCGAGGGGGCTAGCGGGAGGCTGCGAGCAGTACTTC. Its translation is CASSEARGLAGGCEQYF. The chain links TRBV6-1 to TRBJ2-7, with 11 bases identical to TRBD2. The germline V gene encodes CDR1 MNHNS and CDR2 SASEGT. The CDR3 loop spans 17 amino acids. V shed 0 bases, J shed 6 bases, and the junction held 10 bases outside the gene matches.

V gene TRBV6-1 combines with J gene TRBJ1-5; D may be TRBD1 (6 bases). The CDR3 length is 13 residues. Trimming cost V 0 bases and J 9 bases, with 9 bases left between them. From germline, CDR1 is MNHNS and CDR2 SASEGT. The CDR3 sequence: CASSEAGTWPQHF. The CDR3 DNA is TGTGCCAGCAGTGAAGCGGGGACATGGCCCCAGCATTTT.

The J gene is TRBJ2-4, the V gene TRBV14; D gene ambiguous. Trimming removed 4 bases from V and 0 bases from J, with 7 bases in between. Per germline, CDR1 SGHDN and CDR2 FVKESK. This CDR3 comprises 14 residues. The CDR3 DNA reads TGTGCCAGCAGCCCCAGTCTAGCCAAAAACATTCAGTACTTC. It is translated as CASSPSLAKNIQYF.